This TCR beta chain was identified during a study of T cells in Graves' hyperthyroidism and ophthalmopathy. Study-wide findings and caveats: Onset of ophthalmopathy came a median roughly 6.4 months after the model predicted it.

This clonotype was recorded at least ten times. Antigen specificity is unknown. Patients having uncontrolled infection, another autoimmune disease, pregnancy or lactation were not included. Thyroid ultrasound, orbital computed tomography, clinical symptoms, and serum thyroxine and TRAb underpinned diagnoses. V gave up 5 bases and J gave up 2 bases, with 16 bases separating them. This CDR3 comprises 15 residues. CDR1 and CDR2 from the germline V gene are SGHTA and FQGTGA. The source material, RNA transcripts, was used to amplify TCR beta CDR3 regions. The HTBI primer set was used in a first-round RT-PCR of the TCR CDR3. TCRdb itself ran the multiplex PCR reads through MiXCR, one entry per CDR3 protein. The sample shows some 560,000 distinct CDR3 sequences, about 14% of them seen only once.

The clonotype was recovered from a woman between 35 and 50 years old with Graves' hyperthyroidism. The sample comprised blood. The chain links TRBV7-3 to TRBJ2-7; possibly TRBD1 or TRBD2 for D (5 bases each). CDR3 residues: CASSLRGGGAYEQYF. CDR3 DNA sequence: TGTGCCAGCAGCCTCAGAGGTGGGGGAGCCTACGAGCAGTACTTC.